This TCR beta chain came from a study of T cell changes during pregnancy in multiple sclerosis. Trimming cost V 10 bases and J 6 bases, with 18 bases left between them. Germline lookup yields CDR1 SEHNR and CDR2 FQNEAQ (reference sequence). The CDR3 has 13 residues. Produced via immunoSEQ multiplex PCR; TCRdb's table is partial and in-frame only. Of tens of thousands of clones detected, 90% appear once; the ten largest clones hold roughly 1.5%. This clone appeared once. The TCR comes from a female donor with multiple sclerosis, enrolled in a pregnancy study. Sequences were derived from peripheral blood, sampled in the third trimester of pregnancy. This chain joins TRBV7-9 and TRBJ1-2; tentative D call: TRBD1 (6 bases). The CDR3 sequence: CATLVGGKDGYTF. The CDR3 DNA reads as TGTGCCACCCTAGTAGGGGGTAAGGATGGCTACACCTTC.